A single sample gave rise to the 4 T cell receptor beta chains below, sequenced in a study of blood T cell repertoires in COVID-19. Using immunoSEQ multiplex PCR, the repertoire was profiled, and TCRdb retains in-frame clones only, with some absent. The profile covers 110,000 to 150,000 clones, with roughly four fifths appearing a single time and about 8% taken by the ten largest. The sample consisted of peripheral blood. These receptors all stem from a human donor in a cohort sampled during active COVID-19.

V usage is TRBV25-1 and J usage is TRBJ1-3, with TRBD1 matching 10 bases. V gave up 7 bases and J gave up 3 bases; unmatched junction bases: 6. CDR1 MGHDK and CDR2 SYGVNS come from the germline V gene. CDR3 length: 15 residues. Here the CDR3 reads CASKSTGGGGNTIYF. CDR3 DNA: TGTGCCAGCAAGTCGACAGGGGGCGGTGGAAACACCATATATTTT.

This chain links TRBV27 with TRBJ2-7; 10 bases align to TRBD1. Per the germline V gene, CDR1 is MNHEY and CDR2 is SMNVEV (reference sequence). Germline trimming cut 5 bases from V and 3 bases from J; bases unmatched to any gene: 10. The CDR3 loop spans 16 amino acids. CDR3 DNA: TGTGCCAGCAGTCCATTTGGGGGACAGGGGTTCTACGAGCAGTACTTC. Amino acids: CASSPFGGQGFYEQYF.

The V gene is TRBV7-9, the J gene TRBJ1-2, with D perhaps TRBD1 (5 bases). This CDR3 is 16 amino acids long. Germline CDR1 is SEHNR and CDR2 is FQNEAQ (reference sequence). V was shortened by 3 bases and J by 0 bases, with 14 bases between the two germline ends. CDR3 residues: CASSLGQGNTNYGYTF. Here the CDR3 DNA reads TGTGCCAGCAGCTTGGGCCAGGGAAACACTAACTATGGCTACACCTTC.

This chain links TRBV7-9 with TRBJ1-5; D is possibly TRBD1 (6 bases). Germline CDR1 reads SEHNR; CDR2 reads FQNEAQ (reference sequence). The CDR3 runs 14 residues. V shed 1 base and J shed 6 bases, with 10 bases lying between them. The DNA of the CDR3 is TGTGCCAGCAGCTTAGGGACAGCCTCTCAGCCCCAGCATTTT. This translates into CASSLGTASQPQHF.